Listed below are T cell receptor beta chains from one sample, sequenced in a study of T cells in Graves' hyperthyroidism and ophthalmopathy. One entry per CDR3 protein, called by TCRdb with MiXCR from the multiplex PCR reads. The repertoire consists of 500,000 to 750,000 distinct CDR3 sequences, with approximately 14% occurring once and the leading ten covering roughly 6.6%. Input material: blood. The source of these receptors is a woman between 25 and 40 years old with Graves' hyperthyroidism. Both conserved end residues are part of each CDR3. The order of the fields is V gene, clone size, J gene, D gene, CDR3 DNA, CDR3 protein. D genes are given only for firm matches. Not every row has a clone size; where given, it reads once, few, many or a size class.

TRBV5-1	many	TRBJ2-1	TRBD2	TGCGCCAGCAGTTACGGGACTAGCGGGAGGGCCTGGTACAATGAGCAGTTCTTC	CASSYGTSGRAWYNEQFF
TRBV11-2	many	TRBJ2-7	TRBD1	TGTGCCAGCAGCCACGAGGACAGGGCGGGCGAGCAGTACTTC	CASSHEDRAGEQYF
TRBV2	many	TRBJ1-4	.	TGTGCCAGCAGGAACGAAAAACTGTTTTTT	CASRNEKLFF
TRBV6-1	.	TRBJ1-2	.	TGTGCCAGCACCGACTCGGGGGTGACCTATGGCTACACCTTC	CASTDSGVTYGYTF
TRBV20-1	many	TRBJ2-1	TRBD2	TGCAGTGCGGCTGCTAGCGGGAGGAATGAGCAGTTCTTC	CSAAASGRNEQFF
TRBV6-5	few	TRBJ2-7	.	TGTGCCAGCAGTTACCTGGGGGCTCCAAGCTACGAGCAGTACTTC	CASSYLGAPSYEQYF
TRBV15	many	TRBJ2-3	TRBD1	TGTGCCACCAGCGAGTCAGGGGGCGCAGATACGCAGTATTTT	CATSESGGADTQYF
TRBV6-2/TRBV6-3	few	TRBJ2-7	TRBD2	TGTGCCAGCAGTTACCTTCTAGCGGGATCCTACGAGCAGTACTTC	CASSYLLAGSYEQYF
TRBV7-2	.	TRBJ2-3	TRBD2	TGTGCCAGTAGTATAGATCTAGCTAGCGGGAGTACGCAGTATTTT	CASSIDLASGSTQYF
TRBV29-1	.	TRBJ2-1	TRBD2	TGCAGCGTTGAGAGCGGGAGCAATGAGCAGTTCTTC	CSVESGSNEQFF
TRBV10-3	many	TRBJ2-5	TRBD2	TGTGCCATAAAACCGGGACTAGCGGAAGGAGGAGGGGAGACCCAGTACTTC	CAIKPGLAEGGGETQYF
TRBV7-3	.	TRBJ2-1	.	TGTGCCAGCAGCTTAGCGCAAAGCTCCTACAATGAGCAGTTCTTC	CASSLAQSSYNEQFF
TRBV19	.	TRBJ2-1	TRBD2	TGTGCCACAACGTCGGGGGGTGAGCAGTTCTTC	CATTSGGEQFF
TRBV4-3	.	TRBJ2-2	.	TGCGCCAGCAGCCAAGATCATCGGGCCGGGGAGCTGTTTTTT	CASSQDHRAGELFF
TRBV30	few	TRBJ1-5	.	TGTGCCTGGGGAGCCGGGAACAATCAGCCCCAGCATTTT	CAWGAGNNQPQHF
TRBV11-2	few	TRBJ1-1	.	TGTGCCAGCAGCGCGGTTTTCTGGACAGCCGATTCTGAAGCTTTCTTT	CASSAVFWTADSEAFF